This T cell receptor beta chain was found in a study of beta chain features in type 1 diabetes. Turning to the study itself: There was similarity between patients and healthy donors in age, gender and cell yields.

Germline V gene lookup returns CDR1 SNHLY and CDR2 FYNNEI. The CDR3 extends over 15 amino acids. Since all of the isolated RNA was reverse transcribed, expressed TCRB transcripts were what got sequenced. Sequencing was performed with immunoSEQ multiplex PCR; in TCRdb, only in-frame clones are kept and a portion is missing. The sample consists of tens of thousands of clones, around half of them appearing once. Notes on the study in general: Lower insertion and higher deletion counts appeared at VDJ junctions in type 1 diabetes patients. Moderate yet significant TCRB CDR3 shortening was seen in Type 1 diabetes patients in all four CD4+ subsets. Across patients, naive, central memory and Treg TCRB repertoires exhibited apparently greater similarity than was observed across healthy donors.

Details on this clone: Its target is unknown.

The sequenced sample consisted of Tregs from blood. The gene calls are TRBV2 and TRBJ2-5, with no clear D. Judging by the DNA end, TRBJ2-7 fits better; the J call may be wrong. The sequence derives from a woman aged 40 to 50 with type 1 diabetes. This CDR3 reads CASSETLGSSYEQYF. The CDR3 DNA reads as TGTGCCAGCAGTGAAACCCTAGGAAGCTCCTACGAGCAGTACTTC.